This section outlines one T cell receptor beta chain sequence together with its context. The antigen is not known. V was trimmed by 7 bases and J by 4 bases, leaving 23 bases between them. The CDR3 covers 16 residues. Looked up from germline, CDR1 is SGHTA and CDR2 is FQGTGA. For TCRbeta, the library was prepared with unique molecular identifiers. TCRdb re-analysed the PCR reads in MiXCR, keeping a single row per CDR3 protein. The sample lists 700,000 to 850,000 distinct CDR3 sequences; approximately 15% were seen once. This sample was taken from a study of T-cell reconstitution after alpha-beta-depleted transplantation in children. Study findings and constraints: About two months after transplant, alpha-beta T cells reportedly came from several hundred expanded graft clones. From surviving recipient T cells and thymic progenitors came the high day-60 TCRbeta diversity observed in some patients.

The receptor was derived from a male patient younger than 18 who had a stem cell transplant for acute lymphoblastic leukemia, so the T cells may come from the graft donor. The rearrangement joins TRBV7-3 to TRBJ2-7; D not resolved. Sequencing was performed on PBMCs, mostly from graft donor cells, taken 360 days after TCRalphabeta/CD19-depleted stem cell transplant. CDR3 sequence (DNA): TGTGCCAGCATGGCGCCTCCAACCTCCCTTTCTTACGAGCAGTACTTC. As protein: CASMAPPTSLSYEQYF. The full variable domain, with the rest looked up from reference TRBV7-3 and TRBJ2-7, is GAGVSQTPSNKVTEKGKYVELRCDPISGHTALYWYRQSLGQGPEFLIYFQGTGAADDSGLPNDRFFAVRPEGSVSTLKIQRTERGDSAVYLCASMAPPTSLSYEQYFGPGTRLTVT.